A single sample gave rise to the 21 T cell receptor beta chains below, sequenced in a study of T cells after yellow fever vaccination. TCRdb redid the calling of the 5' RACE reads with MiXCR, one entry per CDR3 protein. The data contain roughly 340,000 distinct CDR3 sequences, 8.5% to 10% of them singletons. The sample here was PBMCs, taken on the day of the first yellow fever vaccination. These receptors came from a man between 18 and 35 years old who received the YFV17D yellow fever vaccine.

The chain is built from TRBV7-9 and TRBJ2-3, with D unresolved. CDR1 SEHNR and CDR2 FQNEAQ come from the germline V gene (reference sequence). Trimming left V 3 bases short and J 2 bases short, with 9 bases between. The CDR3 covers 14 residues. The DNA of the CDR3 is TGTGCCAGCAGCTTTTCAGGTTTCACAGATACGCAGTATTTT. Protein sequence: CASSFSGFTDTQYF. Together with reference TRBV7-9 and TRBJ2-3, the CDR3 gives the full variable domain: DTGVSQNPRHKITKRGQNVTFRCDPISEHNRLYWYRQTLGQGPEFLTYFQNEAQLEKSRLLSDRFSAERPKGSFSTLEIQRTEQGDSAMYLCASSFSGFTDTQYFGPGTRLTVL.

The CDR3 here is CASSFGDRGIDTQYF. For the CDR3, the DNA is TGTGCCAGCAGCTTTGGGGACAGGGGAATAGATACGCAGTATTTT. The chain combines TRBV7-9 with TRBJ2-3; 10 bases agree with TRBD1. J lost 5 bases, V lost 3 bases, and 5 bases had no gene match. This CDR3 spans 15 amino acids. CDR1 is SEHNR, CDR2 FQNEAQ, per germline (reference sequence). Looking up the rest from reference TRBV7-9 and TRBJ2-3 gives the full variable domain: DTGVSQNPRHKITKRGQNVTFRCDPISEHNRLYWYRQTLGQGPEFLTYFQNEAQLEKSRLLSDRFSAERPKGSFSTLEIQRTEQGDSAMYLCASSFGDRGIDTQYFGPGTRLTVL.

A few counts support this clonotype. The V gene is TRBV5-6, the J gene TRBJ2-3, with a tentative D call TRBD2 (5 bases). V shed 1 base and J shed 6 bases, with 12 bases lying between them. The germline V gene encodes CDR1 SGHDT and CDR2 YYEEEE. CDR3 length: 14 residues. The DNA of the CDR3 is TGTGCCAGCAGCTTGTTCAGCGGTCGGGATACGCAGTATTTT. This sequence encodes CASSLFSGRDTQYF.

This clonotype was recorded at least ten times. CDR3: CASSLGTSGNLYEQYF. The CDR3 bases are TGCGCCAGCAGCTTGGGGACTAGCGGGAATCTCTACGAGCAGTACTTC. The chain combines TRBV5-1 with TRBJ2-7; TRBD2 agrees at 12 bases. Germline assignment: CDR1 SGHRS and CDR2 YFSETQ. This CDR3 is built from 16 residues. The J segment lost 3 bases and the V segment lost 0 bases, leaving 4 bases of the junction unmatched.

This clonotype showed up just a few times. The CDR3 sequence: CASSMMPGQVNTGELFF. CDR3 DNA: TGTGCCAGCAGCATGATGCCGGGACAGGTGAACACCGGGGAGCTGTTTTTT. V gene TRBV7-2 combines with J gene TRBJ2-2; 8 nucleotides line up with TRBD1. CDR1 is SGHTA and CDR2 is FQGNSA in the germline V gene. The CDR3 has 17 amino acids. V was clipped by 5 bases and J by 1 base; unmatched bases: 9.

This clonotype showed up just a few times. V usage is TRBV10-3 and J usage is TRBJ1-2; D not resolved. The CDR3 is 13 residues long. Trimming shortened V by 2 bases and J by 3 bases, and 7 bases separated the two germline ends. Germline V lookup: CDR1 ENHRY, CDR2 SYGVKD. This chain's CDR3 is CAISESSHYGYTF. Written as DNA, the CDR3 is TGTGCCATCAGTGAGAGCAGTCACTATGGCTACACCTTC.

This clonotype has a handful of counts. This chain joins TRBV5-1 and TRBJ1-6; unclear D gene. This CDR3 is built from 17 residues. V gave up 0 bases and J gave up 0 bases, with 10 bases separating them. CDR1 is SGHRS and CDR2 is YFSETQ in the germline V gene. The CDR3 reads CASSLEWASSYNSPLHF. CDR3 nucleotide sequence: TGCGCCAGCAGCTTGGAGTGGGCGAGCTCCTATAATTCACCCCTCCACTTT.

This chain uses TRBV24-1 with TRBJ2-3, with D uncertain. Trimming cost V 3 bases and J 2 bases, with 14 bases left between them. The CDR3 is 16 residues long. Germline CDR1 is KGHDR and CDR2 is SFDVKD. The CDR3 loop reads CATSDPHRGATDTQYF. CDR3 nucleotide sequence: TGTGCCACCAGTGATCCCCATCGCGGAGCCACAGATACGCAGTATTTT.

This clonotype was counted between two and nine times. This chain uses TRBV4-3 with TRBJ1-3; no reliable D call. The CDR3 spans 16 residues. From germline, CDR1 is LGHNA and CDR2 YSLEER. V gave up 0 bases and J gave up 0 bases, with 9 bases separating them. CDR3 loop: CASSQDSSGSGNTIYF. Written as DNA, the CDR3 is TGCGCCAGCAGCCAAGATAGCTCGGGCTCTGGAAACACCATATATTTT.

This clonotype appeared a few times. In DNA, the CDR3 is TGTGCCAGCAGTTACTCCCCGGGGATCAACTATGGCTACACCTTC. Amino acids: CASSYSPGINYGYTF. The J gene is TRBJ1-2, the V gene TRBV6-2 or TRBV6-3, with D unresolved. V lost 0 bases and J lost 2, with 10 bases in between. Germline-derived CDR1 and CDR2 are MNHEY and SVGEGT. The CDR3 is made up of 15 amino acids.

This clonotype occurred many times. The chain carries TRBV5-6 and TRBJ2-2, with 9 bases aligning to TRBD1. Germline V lookup: CDR1 SGHDT, CDR2 YYEEEE. V trimming: 0 bases; J trimming: 4 bases; junction bases outside the gene matches: 13. The CDR3 runs 19 residues. CDR3 region: CASSLVETGGNRITGELFF. CDR3 coding DNA: TGTGCCAGCAGCTTGGTAGAGACAGGGGGAAATCGCATCACCGGGGAGCTGTTTTTT.

This clonotype was observed a few times. The chain recombines TRBV5-6 with TRBJ2-1, with D maybe TRBD1 (5 bases). The ends were cut back, 2 bases at V and 6 bases at J, with 15 bases in the middle. Looked up from germline, CDR1 is SGHDT and CDR2 is YYEEEE. The CDR3 sequence is 15 residues long. CDR3 protein: CASSLGGWGGNEQFF. In DNA, the CDR3 is TGTGCCAGCAGCTTAGGTGGCTGGGGCGGCAATGAGCAGTTCTTC. Drawing the rest from reference TRBV5-6 and TRBJ2-1, the complete variable domain is DAGVTQSPTHLIKTRGQQVTLRCSPKSGHDTVSWYQQALGQGPQFIFQYYEEEERQRGNFPDRFSGHQFPNYSSELNVNALLLGDSALYLCASSLGGWGGNEQFFGPGTRLTVL.

The rearrangement joins TRBV7-2 to TRBJ1-1, with D unclear. The CDR3 length is 14 residues. Germline V CDR1 and CDR2: SGHTA, FQGNSA. Trimming removed 5 bases from V and 3 bases from J, with 13 bases in between. The CDR3 sequence: CASSRVGSDTEAFF. CDR3 DNA sequence: TGTGCCAGCAGCCGTGTTGGCAGCGACACTGAAGCTTTCTTT.

This clonotype was seen a few times. The chain has TRBV24-1 and TRBJ2-7, with D possibly being TRBD1 (5 bases). Trimming cost V 0 bases and J 7 bases, with 12 bases left between them. CDR1 KGHDR and CDR2 SFDVKD come from the germline V gene. CDR3 length: 14 residues. The CDR3 coding sequence is TGTGCCACCAGTGATTTGCAGGGCAGCTCGGAGCAGTACTTC. This gives the protein CATSDLQGSSEQYF.

The chain recombines TRBV6-2 or TRBV6-3 with TRBJ2-2, with 8 bases fitting TRBD2. The CDR3 extends over 14 amino acids. Germline V lookup: CDR1 MNHEY, CDR2 SVGEGT. V lost 7 bases to trimming and J lost 7 bases; unmatched junction nucleotides: 8. The CDR3 is CASINRLAFGELFF. CDR3 sequence (DNA): TGTGCCAGCATCAACAGACTAGCGTTCGGGGAGCTGTTTTTT.

The CDR3 spells CASSVGGTGGGEQFF. CDR3 nucleotide sequence: TGTGCCAGCAGCGTAGGTGGGACAGGGGGAGGTGAGCAGTTCTTC. The chain links TRBV9 to TRBJ2-1, with 11 bases lining up with TRBD1. The germline V gene encodes CDR1 SGDLS and CDR2 YYNGEE. This CDR3 is 15 amino acids long. V was clipped by 0 bases and J by 9 bases; unmatched bases: 5.

The V and J genes are TRBV9 and TRBJ2-3; 10 bases line up with TRBD2. CDR1 SGDLS and CDR2 YYNGEE come from the germline V gene. This CDR3 region has 17 residues. Trimming took 0 bases from V and 2 from J; bases not matched to a gene: 6. Here the CDR3 reads CASSVASTSGVTDTQYF. The CDR3 region has the DNA TGTGCCAGCAGCGTAGCCTCCACTAGCGGGGTCACAGATACGCAGTATTTT.

The chain uses TRBV28 and TRBJ2-7; 11 nucleotides agree with TRBD1. With 6 bases clipped from V and 1 base from J, the junction kept 8 bases outside the gene matches. Per germline, CDR1 MDHEN and CDR2 SYDVKM. This CDR3 contains 16 residues. CDR3 DNA sequence: TGTGCCAGCAGGACCGGGGGACAGGGGGGATCCTACGAGCAGTACGTC. Translated: CASRTGGQGGSYEQYV.

There are many counts of this clonotype. The V call is TRBV12-3 or TRBV12-4, the J call TRBJ2-1; 12 nucleotides agree with TRBD2. With V trimmed by 5 bases and J by 5 bases, 4 bases remained unmatched. This CDR3 spans 15 amino acids. CDR3: CASSLLAGGDNEQFF. Written as DNA, the CDR3 is TGTGCCAGCAGTCTCCTAGCGGGGGGGGACAATGAGCAGTTCTTC.

The V call is TRBV5-1, the J call TRBJ2-5; 10 bases fit TRBD1. The CDR3 has 15 residues. In germline, CDR1 is SGHRS, CDR2 YFSETQ. Losses at the gene ends were 2 bases for V and 5 bases for J; bases not matched to a gene: 6. The CDR3 DNA reads TGCGCCAGCAGCTTCGACGACAGGGGGCGGGAGACCCAGTACTTC. This translates into CASSFDDRGRETQYF.

The chain combines TRBV6-1 with TRBJ1-5, with 8 nucleotides matching TRBD1. V shed 5 bases and J 3 bases; nucleotides not matched to a gene: 3. Per the germline V gene, CDR1 is MNHNS and CDR2 is SASEGT. The CDR3 is 14 amino acids. For the CDR3, the DNA is TGTGCCAGCAGTAGGACAGGGTTCAATCAGCCCCAGCATTTT. It specifies CASSRTGFNQPQHF.